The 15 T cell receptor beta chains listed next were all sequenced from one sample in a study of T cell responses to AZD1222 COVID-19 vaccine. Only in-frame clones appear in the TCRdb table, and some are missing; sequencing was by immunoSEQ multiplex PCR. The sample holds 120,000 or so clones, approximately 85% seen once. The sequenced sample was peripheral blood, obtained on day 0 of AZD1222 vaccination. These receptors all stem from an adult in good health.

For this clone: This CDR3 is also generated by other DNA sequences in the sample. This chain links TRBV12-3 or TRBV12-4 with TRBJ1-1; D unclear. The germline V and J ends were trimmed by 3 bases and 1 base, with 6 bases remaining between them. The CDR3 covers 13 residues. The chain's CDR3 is CASSFAGNTEAFF. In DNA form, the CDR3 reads TGTGCCAGCAGTTTTGCAGGGAACACTGAAGCTTTCTTT.

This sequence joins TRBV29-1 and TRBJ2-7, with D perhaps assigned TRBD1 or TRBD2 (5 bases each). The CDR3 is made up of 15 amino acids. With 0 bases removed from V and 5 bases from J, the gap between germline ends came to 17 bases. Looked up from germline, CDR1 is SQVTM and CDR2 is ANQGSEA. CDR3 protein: CSVEDQGGYGDEQYF. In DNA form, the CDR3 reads TGCAGCGTTGAAGATCAGGGCGGGTACGGGGACGAGCAGTACTTC.

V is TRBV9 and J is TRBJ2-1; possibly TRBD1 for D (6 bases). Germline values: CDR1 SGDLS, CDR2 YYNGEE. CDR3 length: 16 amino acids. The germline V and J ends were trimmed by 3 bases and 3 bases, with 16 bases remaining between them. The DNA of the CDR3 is TGTGCCAGCAGCGGTCATCACAGGGTCGGCTACAATGAGCAGTTCTTC. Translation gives CASSGHHRVGYNEQFF.

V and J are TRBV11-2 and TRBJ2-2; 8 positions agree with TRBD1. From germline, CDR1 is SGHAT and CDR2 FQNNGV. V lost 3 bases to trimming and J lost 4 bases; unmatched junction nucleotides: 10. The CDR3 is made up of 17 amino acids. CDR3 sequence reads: CASSFGATGVSTGELFF. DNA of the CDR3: TGTGCCAGCAGCTTTGGGGCGACAGGGGTTAGCACCGGGGAGCTGTTTTTT.

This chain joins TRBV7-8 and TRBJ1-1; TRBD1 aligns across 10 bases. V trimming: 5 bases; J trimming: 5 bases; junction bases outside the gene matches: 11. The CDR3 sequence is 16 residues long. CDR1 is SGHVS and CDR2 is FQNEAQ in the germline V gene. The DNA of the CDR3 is TGTGCCAGCAGCCGTTACGTCGACAGGGGGCGAACTGAAGCTTTCTTT. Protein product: CASSRYVDRGRTEAFF.

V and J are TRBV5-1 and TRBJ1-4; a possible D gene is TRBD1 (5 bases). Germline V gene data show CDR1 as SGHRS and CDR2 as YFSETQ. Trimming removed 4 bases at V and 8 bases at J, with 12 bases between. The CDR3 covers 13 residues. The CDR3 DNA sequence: TGCGCCAGCAGCCTGACGGACACCGAAAAACTGTTTTTT. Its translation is CASSLTDTEKLFF.

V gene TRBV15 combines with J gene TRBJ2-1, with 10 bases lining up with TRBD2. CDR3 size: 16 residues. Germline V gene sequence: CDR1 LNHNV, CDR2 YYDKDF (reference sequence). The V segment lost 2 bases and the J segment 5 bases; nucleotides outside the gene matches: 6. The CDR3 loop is CATSRIRTSGDNEQFF. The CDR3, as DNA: TGTGCCACCAGCAGAATTAGGACTAGCGGCGACAATGAGCAGTTCTTC.

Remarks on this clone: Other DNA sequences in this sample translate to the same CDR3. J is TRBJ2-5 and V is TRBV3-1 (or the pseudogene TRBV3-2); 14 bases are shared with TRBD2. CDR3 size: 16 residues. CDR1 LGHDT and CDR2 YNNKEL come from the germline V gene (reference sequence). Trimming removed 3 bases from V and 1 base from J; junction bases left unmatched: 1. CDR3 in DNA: TGTGCCAGCAGCCAGGGACTAGCGGGGGTCCAAGAGACCCAGTACTTC. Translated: CASSQGLAGVQETQYF.

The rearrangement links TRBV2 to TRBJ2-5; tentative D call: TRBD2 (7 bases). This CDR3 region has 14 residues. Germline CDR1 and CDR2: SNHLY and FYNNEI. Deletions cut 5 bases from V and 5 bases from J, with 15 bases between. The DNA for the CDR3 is TGTGCCAGCAGTAATTCGGGGGGCGAGGAGACCCAGTACTTC. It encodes CASSNSGGEETQYF.

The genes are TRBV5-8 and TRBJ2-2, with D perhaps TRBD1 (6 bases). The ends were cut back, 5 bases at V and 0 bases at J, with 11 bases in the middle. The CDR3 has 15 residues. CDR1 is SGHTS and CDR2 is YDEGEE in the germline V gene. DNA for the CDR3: TGTGCCAGCAGGAAGGGGACACCGAACACCGGGGAGCTGTTTTTT. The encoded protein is CASRKGTPNTGELFF.

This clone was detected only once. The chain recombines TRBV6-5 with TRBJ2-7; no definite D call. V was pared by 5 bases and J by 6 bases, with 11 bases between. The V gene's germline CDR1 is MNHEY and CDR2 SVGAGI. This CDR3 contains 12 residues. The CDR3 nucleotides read TGTGCCAGCAGTCTCCCAGGACCCGAGCAGTACTTC. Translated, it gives CASSLPGPEQYF.

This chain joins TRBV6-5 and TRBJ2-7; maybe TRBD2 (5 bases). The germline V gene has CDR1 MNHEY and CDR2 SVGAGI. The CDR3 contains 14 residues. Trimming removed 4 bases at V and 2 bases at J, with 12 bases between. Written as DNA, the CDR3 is TGTGCCAGCAGTTTCCAGCGGACGACCTACGAGCAGTACTTC. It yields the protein CASSFQRTTYEQYF.

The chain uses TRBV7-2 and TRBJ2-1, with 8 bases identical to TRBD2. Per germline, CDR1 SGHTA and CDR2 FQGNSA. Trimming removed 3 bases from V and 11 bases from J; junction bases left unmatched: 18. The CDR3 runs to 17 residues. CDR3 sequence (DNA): TGTGCCAGCAGCTTCGCCCCCCCGGGACTAGGAGGGGGGCAGCAGTTCTTC. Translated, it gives CASSFAPPGLGGGQQFF. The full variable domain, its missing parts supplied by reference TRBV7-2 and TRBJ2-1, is GAGVSQSPSNKVTEKGKDVELRCDPISGHTALYWYRQSLGQGLEFLIYFQGNSAPDKSGLPSDRFSAERTGGSVSTLTIQRTQQEDSAVYLCASSFAPPGLGGGQQFFGPGTRLTVL.

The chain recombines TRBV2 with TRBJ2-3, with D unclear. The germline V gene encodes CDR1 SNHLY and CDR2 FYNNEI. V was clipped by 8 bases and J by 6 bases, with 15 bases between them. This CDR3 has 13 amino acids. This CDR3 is CASGSLVGDTQYF. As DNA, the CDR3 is TGTGCCAGCGGTAGTCTAGTTGGGGATACGCAGTATTTT.

The CDR3 sequence is CASSLTPAGSGYGYTF. CDR3 DNA sequence: TGTGCCAGCAGCTTAACCCCGGCAGGGTCAGGGTATGGCTACACCTTC. This chain uses TRBV7-3 with TRBJ1-2; D is possibly TRBD1 (5 bases). Germline assignment: CDR1 SGHTA and CDR2 FQGTGA. The CDR3 is 16 residues long. V lost 0 bases and J lost 5, with 16 bases in between.